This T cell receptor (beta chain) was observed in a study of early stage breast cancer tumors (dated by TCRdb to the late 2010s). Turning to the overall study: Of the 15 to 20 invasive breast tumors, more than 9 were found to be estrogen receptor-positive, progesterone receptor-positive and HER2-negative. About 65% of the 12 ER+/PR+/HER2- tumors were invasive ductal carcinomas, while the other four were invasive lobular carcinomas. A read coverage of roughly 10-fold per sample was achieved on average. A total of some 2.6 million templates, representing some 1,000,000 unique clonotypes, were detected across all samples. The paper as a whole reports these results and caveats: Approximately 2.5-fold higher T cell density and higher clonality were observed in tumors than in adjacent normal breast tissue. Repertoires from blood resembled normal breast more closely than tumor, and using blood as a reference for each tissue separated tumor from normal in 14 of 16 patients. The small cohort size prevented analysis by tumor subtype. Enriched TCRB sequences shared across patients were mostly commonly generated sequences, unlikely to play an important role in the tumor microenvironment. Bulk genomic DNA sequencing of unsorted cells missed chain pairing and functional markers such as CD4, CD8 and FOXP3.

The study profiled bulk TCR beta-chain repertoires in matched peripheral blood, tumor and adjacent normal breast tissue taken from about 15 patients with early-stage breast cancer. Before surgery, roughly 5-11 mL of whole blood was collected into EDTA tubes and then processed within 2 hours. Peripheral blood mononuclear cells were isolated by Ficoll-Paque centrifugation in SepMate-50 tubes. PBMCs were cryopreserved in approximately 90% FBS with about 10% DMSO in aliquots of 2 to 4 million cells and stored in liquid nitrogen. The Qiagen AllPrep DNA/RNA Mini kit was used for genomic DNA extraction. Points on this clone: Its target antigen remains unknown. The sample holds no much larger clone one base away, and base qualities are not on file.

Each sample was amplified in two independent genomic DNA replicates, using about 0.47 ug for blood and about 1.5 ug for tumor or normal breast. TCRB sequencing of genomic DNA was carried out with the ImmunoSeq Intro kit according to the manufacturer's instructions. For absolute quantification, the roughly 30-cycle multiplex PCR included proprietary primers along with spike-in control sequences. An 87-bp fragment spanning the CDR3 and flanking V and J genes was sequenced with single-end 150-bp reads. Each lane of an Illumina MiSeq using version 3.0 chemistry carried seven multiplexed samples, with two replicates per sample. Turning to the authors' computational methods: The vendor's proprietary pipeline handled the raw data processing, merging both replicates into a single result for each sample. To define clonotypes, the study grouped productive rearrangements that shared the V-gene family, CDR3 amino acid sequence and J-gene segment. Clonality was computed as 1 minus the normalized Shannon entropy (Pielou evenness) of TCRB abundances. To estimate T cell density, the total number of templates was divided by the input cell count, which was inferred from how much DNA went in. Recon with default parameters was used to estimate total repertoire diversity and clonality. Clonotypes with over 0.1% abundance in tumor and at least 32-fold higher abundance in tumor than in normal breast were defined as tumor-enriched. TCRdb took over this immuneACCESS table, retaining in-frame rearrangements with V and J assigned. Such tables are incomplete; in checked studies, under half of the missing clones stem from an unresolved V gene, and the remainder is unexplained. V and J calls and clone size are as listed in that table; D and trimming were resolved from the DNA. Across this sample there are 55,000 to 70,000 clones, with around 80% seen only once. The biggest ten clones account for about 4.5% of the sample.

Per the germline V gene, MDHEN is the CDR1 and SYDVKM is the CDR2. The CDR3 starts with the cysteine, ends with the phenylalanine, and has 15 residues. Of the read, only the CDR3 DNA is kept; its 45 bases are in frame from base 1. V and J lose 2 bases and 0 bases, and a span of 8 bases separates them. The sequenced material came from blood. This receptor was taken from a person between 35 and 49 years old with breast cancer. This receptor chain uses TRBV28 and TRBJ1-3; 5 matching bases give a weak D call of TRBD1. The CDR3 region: CASSLDRNSGNTIYF. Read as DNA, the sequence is TGTGCCAGCAGTTTAGACAGAAACTCTGGAAACACCATATATTTT.